Listed here are 30 T cell receptor beta chains from one sample, sequenced in a study of OX40 agonist ivuxolimab in advanced cancers. Clones were sequenced by immunoSEQ multiplex PCR, and TCRdb holds only the in-frame ones, with some missing. The table lists some 37,000 clones, under 85% of them singletons, with 11% in the top ten. The sample consisted of CD4+ or CD8+ T cells sorted from blood, taken in a trial of the OX40 agonist ivuxolimab. Receptors originate from an adult with an advanced solid tumor such as melanoma, head and neck, liver or kidney cancer.

This chain uses TRBV20-1 with TRBJ2-5; unclear D gene. The tail of the sequence fits TRBJ2-7 better, so the J call may be wrong. CDR3 length: 10 amino acids. Germline V gene lookup returns CDR1 DFQATT and CDR2 SNEGSKA (reference sequence). The CDR3 bases are TGCAGTGCTAAGTGGGACGAGCAGTACTTC. Translation: CSAKWDEQYF.

The chain is built from TRBV5-4 and TRBJ2-1, with 11 bases fitting TRBD2. CDR1 is SGHNT, CDR2 YYREEE, per germline (reference sequence). Trimming at V came to 2 bases and at J to 3 bases, leaving 1 base not matched to a gene. The CDR3 has 15 amino acids. The CDR3 DNA follows: TGTGCCAGCAGCTTTAGCGGGGGGGGCTACAATGAGCAGTTCTTC. It translates to CASSFSGGGYNEQFF.

This sequence joins TRBV7-9 and TRBJ2-7; 7 bases are shared with TRBD2. Germline V lookup: CDR1 SEHNR, CDR2 FQNEAQ (reference sequence). Trimming removed 1 base from V and 0 bases from J; junction bases left unmatched: 3. This CDR3 has 15 residues. CDR3 sequence: CASSLGGGFSYEQYF. In nucleotides, the CDR3 is TGTGCCAGCAGCTTAGGCGGGGGATTCTCCTACGAGCAGTACTTC.

This clone was picked up one time. The genes are TRBV28 and TRBJ2-7; possible D gene TRBD2, 6 bases. The CDR3 is 18 residues long. CDR1 and CDR2 from the germline V gene are MDHEN and SYDVKM. V was cut by 1 base and J by 2 bases, with 21 bases left in between. CDR3 nucleotide sequence: TGTGCCAGCAGTTTATCCCTTACTAGGCGCGGGATGGCCTACGAGCAGTACTTC. Amino acids: CASSLSLTRRGMAYEQYF.

The V call is TRBV18, the J call TRBJ1-6; D is uncertain. Per the germline V gene, CDR1 is KGHSH and CDR2 is LQKENI. Trimming cost V 3 bases and J 7 bases, with 10 bases left between them. The CDR3 loop spans 14 amino acids. The CDR3 DNA reads TGTGCCAGCTCACCGAGAGGGTACAATTCACCCCTCCACTTT. This encodes CASSPRGYNSPLHF.

The V call is TRBV10-2, the J call TRBJ1-1; 7 positions match TRBD1. Germline V gives CDR1 WSHSY, CDR2 SAAADI. The junction had 11 bases not matched to a gene; V was cut back by 8 bases and J by 5 bases. This CDR3 is built from 14 residues. This CDR3 is CASENRGSRTEAFF. Written as DNA, the CDR3 is TGCGCCAGCGAAAACAGGGGTTCGAGGACTGAAGCTTTCTTT.

This clone was seen only a few times. In nucleotides, the CDR3 is TGTGCCAGCAGCCAAGGGACAGGGAAAGAGACCCAGTACTTC. Amino acid sequence: CASSQGTGKETQYF. The chain joins TRBV7-2 to TRBJ2-5; 9 bases map to TRBD1. Germline-derived CDR1 and CDR2 are SGHTA and FQGNSA. This CDR3 contains 14 residues. Trimming cost V 5 bases and J 3 bases; bases outside gene matches: 4.

This sequence joins TRBV2 and TRBJ1-6; TRBD1 matches 7 bases. After removal of 9 bases from V and 13 bases from J, the junction contained 15 bases not matched to a gene. In germline, CDR1 is SNHLY, CDR2 FYNNEI. The CDR3 totals 14 residues. The CDR3: CASTKTGNERPLHF. The CDR3 region has the DNA TGTGCCAGTACCAAGACAGGGAATGAGAGGCCCCTCCACTTT.

This chain links TRBV18 with TRBJ1-4; D is ambiguous. This CDR3 region has 16 residues. V lost 3 bases to trimming and J lost 4 bases, with 15 bases between them. Germline assignment: CDR1 KGHSH and CDR2 LQKENI. CDR3 sequence: CASSPAQAAFNEKLFF. The CDR3 region has the DNA TGTGCCAGCTCACCCGCCCAGGCGGCCTTTAATGAAAAACTGTTTTTT.

This chain links TRBV2 with TRBJ2-3; possibly TRBD2 for D (5 bases). This CDR3 is 16 amino acids long. Trimming removed 4 bases from V and 2 bases from J, with 16 bases in between. Germline lookup yields CDR1 SNHLY and CDR2 FYNNEI. The CDR3 protein is CASSAEVEFFTDTQYF. The CDR3 DNA reads as TGTGCCAGCAGTGCGGAGGTGGAGTTCTTCACAGATACGCAGTATTTT.

The rearrangement links TRBV14 to TRBJ1-2, with 7 bases that match TRBD1. This CDR3 has 13 amino acids. Germline-derived CDR1 and CDR2 are SGHDN and FVKESK. After removal of 4 bases from V and 5 bases from J, the junction contained 4 bases not matched to a gene. The CDR3 region is CASSLSQGYGYTF. The CDR3 nucleotides read TGTGCCAGCAGCCTATCACAGGGGTATGGCTACACCTTC.

CDR3 protein: CASSRLAGLYYEQYF. CDR3 DNA: TGTGCCAGCAGTCGACTAGCGGGGCTTTACTACGAGCAGTACTTC. The chain recombines TRBV6-5 with TRBJ2-7; the match to TRBD2 covers 11 bases. Germline V CDR1 and CDR2: MNHEY, SVGAGI. The CDR3 extends over 15 amino acids. J lost 3 bases, V lost 5 bases, and 6 bases had no gene match.

V and J are TRBV11-3 and TRBJ2-2; 9 nucleotides match TRBD1. Per germline, CDR1 SGHNT and CDR2 YENEEA. After removal of 6 bases from V and 5 bases from J, the junction contained 7 bases not matched to a gene. The CDR3 extends over 15 amino acids. CDR3 loop: CASSHRDRVTGELFF. The CDR3 DNA reads as TGTGCCAGCAGTCACCGGGACAGGGTGACCGGGGAGCTGTTTTTT.

J is TRBJ2-5 and V is TRBV18, with TRBD2 matching 11 bases. This CDR3 contains 15 residues. V gave up 3 bases and J gave up 2 bases; unmatched junction bases: 2. Germline-derived CDR1 and CDR2 are KGHSH and LQKENI. The CDR3 nucleotides read TGTGCCAGCTCACCCGGACTAGCGGGTCAAGAGACCCAGTACTTC. It encodes CASSPGLAGQETQYF.

V and J are TRBV4-1 and TRBJ2-3, with 11 bases aligning to TRBD2. The CDR3 runs to 16 residues. Germline assignment: CDR1 MGHRA and CDR2 YSYEKL. The trim removed 4 bases at V and 3 bases at J, leaving 6 bases unmatched. CDR3 bases: TGCGCCAGCAGCCGCCCACTAGCGGGGGCTACAGATACGCAGTATTTT. It is translated as CASSRPLAGATDTQYF.

This clone came up a few times. CDR3 amino acids: CAWTSTGGAADTQYF. The DNA of the CDR3 is TGTGCCTGGACTTCTACAGGAGGCGCGGCAGATACGCAGTATTTT. This chain joins TRBV30 and TRBJ2-3; D tentatively fits TRBD1 or TRBD2 (5 bases each). The germline gives CDR1 GTSNPN, CDR2 SVGIG (reference sequence). The CDR3 covers 15 residues. V shed 4 bases and J shed 4 bases, with 18 bases lying between them.

The rearrangement uses TRBV19 and TRBJ1-1; maybe TRBD1 (6 bases). V lost 7 bases and J lost 4, with 16 bases in between. Germline V gene sequence: CDR1 LNHDA, CDR2 SQIVND (reference sequence). The CDR3 extends over 14 amino acids. This CDR3 is CASNKQGPGTEAFF. In DNA form, the CDR3 reads TGTGCCAGTAATAAACAGGGCCCGGGCACTGAAGCTTTCTTT.

The rearrangement links TRBV25-1 to TRBJ2-1; D gene uncertain. CDR3 length: 12 amino acids. V lost 6 bases and J 4 bases, leaving 7 bases between the germline ends. Germline-derived CDR1 and CDR2 are MGHDK and SYGVNS. The CDR3 nucleotides read TGTGCCAGCAGGCAAATTTACAATGAGCAGTTCTTC. Encoded protein: CASRQIYNEQFF.

The V gene is TRBV2, the J gene TRBJ2-2, with D hard to call. This CDR3 region has 12 residues. Germline CDR1 SNHLY, CDR2 FYNNEI. Between the trimmed V and J ends, which lost 3 bases and 7 bases, there was a span of 6 bases. This chain's CDR3 is CASSEGGGELFF. CDR3 nucleotides: TGTGCCAGCAGTGAGGGCGGCGGGGAGCTGTTTTTT.

The chain couples TRBV9 to TRBJ1-1; TRBD1 agrees at 7 bases. The CDR3 covers 15 residues. J lost 1 base, V lost 4 bases, and 7 bases had no gene match. The germline V gene has CDR1 SGDLS and CDR2 YYNGEE. The CDR3, as DNA: TGTGCCAGCAGCACTCATAGGACAGGGAACACTGAAGCTTTCTTT. Protein sequence: CASSTHRTGNTEAFF.

In this sample, this clone turned up a few times. V usage is TRBV19 and J usage is TRBJ1-2, with 8 bases identical to TRBD1. The CDR3 covers 14 residues. The germline V gene encodes CDR1 LNHDA and CDR2 SQIVND (reference sequence). Trimming removed 3 bases from V and 4 bases from J; junction bases left unmatched: 4. The CDR3 sequence is CASSIPGGVYGYTF. CDR3 coding DNA: TGTGCCAGTAGTATTCCAGGGGGCGTCTATGGCTACACCTTC. Filled out from reference TRBV19 and TRBJ1-2, the complete variable domain reads DGGITQSPKYLFRKEGQNVTLSCEQNLNHDAMYWYRQDPGQGLRLIYYSQIVNDFQKGDIAEGYSVSREKKESFPLTVTSAQKNPTAFYLCASSIPGGVYGYTFGSGTRLTVV.

V and J are TRBV30 and TRBJ2-1; D is possibly TRBD1 (5 bases). Germline assignment: CDR1 GTSNPN and CDR2 SVGIG (reference sequence). The CDR3 has 16 residues. Between the trimmed V and J ends, which lost 1 base and 1 base, there was a span of 14 bases. CDR3 coding DNA: TGTGCCTGGAGTGCCCCCCGTAGGGGATCCTACAATGAGCAGTTCTTC. It translates to CAWSAPRRGSYNEQFF.

The gene calls are TRBV29-1 and TRBJ2-2, with 10 bases aligning to TRBD1. The CDR3 totals 14 residues. Per germline, CDR1 SQVTM and CDR2 ANQGSEA. The V segment lost 5 bases and the J segment 6 bases; nucleotides outside the gene matches: 6. The CDR3 region is CSVTTGGASGELFF. The CDR3 DNA is TGCAGCGTTACGACAGGGGGCGCTTCCGGGGAGCTGTTTTTT.

This chain connects TRBV11-2 to TRBJ2-2; D perhaps matches TRBD2 (5 bases). Between the trimmed V and J ends, which lost 8 bases and 0 bases, there was a span of 13 bases. The germline gives CDR1 SGHAT, CDR2 FQNNGV. The CDR3 is 15 residues long. Here the CDR3 reads CASSLWTANTGELFF. The CDR3 DNA reads as TGTGCCAGCTCCCTCTGGACTGCGAACACCGGGGAGCTGTTTTTT.

This chain links TRBV5-6 with TRBJ1-5, with D possibly TRBD1 on 5 matching bases. This CDR3 contains 15 residues. V was pared by 0 bases and J by 9 bases, with 16 bases between. Germline values: CDR1 SGHDT, CDR2 YYEEEE. In nucleotides, the CDR3 is TGTGCCAGCAGCTTGGGAAGCTCAGGGAACACGCCCCAGCATTTT. Its protein product is CASSLGSSGNTPQHF.

V and J are TRBV28 and TRBJ1-2; D is ambiguous. Germline loops: CDR1 MDHEN, CDR2 SYDVKM. The CDR3 length is 14 residues. The V and J ends lost 2 bases and 5 bases respectively, with 12 bases between them. DNA of the CDR3: TGTGCCAGCAGTTTACTCGGAGACGGATATGGCTACACCTTC. This sequence encodes CASSLLGDGYGYTF.

The chain joins TRBV19 to TRBJ2-1; TRBD2 might be the D (6 bases). The ends were cut back, 1 base at V and 6 bases at J, with 13 bases in the middle. The germline V gene has CDR1 LNHDA and CDR2 SQIVND (reference sequence). CDR3 length: 15 residues. Here the CDR3 reads CASSIAGLALNEQFF. CDR3 bases: TGTGCCAGTAGTATAGCTGGGCTAGCGCTCAATGAGCAGTTCTTC.

Here the CDR3 reads CASSRDLQGKAFF. In nucleotides, the CDR3 is TGTGCCAGCAGCCGTGACCTACAGGGTAAAGCTTTCTTT. This chain links TRBV13 with TRBJ1-1, with D possibly TRBD1 on 6 matching bases. V was shortened by 5 bases and J by 9 bases, with 16 bases between the two germline ends. This CDR3 has 13 amino acids. The germline V gene has CDR1 PRHDT and CDR2 FYEKMQ (reference sequence).

This clone was seen only a few times. The V call is TRBV16, the J call TRBJ1-1; D remains ambiguous. The CDR3 loop spans 11 amino acids. Trimming removed 3 bases from V and 7 bases from J, with 6 bases in between. Per the germline V gene, CDR1 is KGHSY and CDR2 is FQNENV. CDR3 bases: TGTGCCAGCAGCCACGTGGGTGAAGCTTTCTTT. Its translation: CASSHVGEAFF.

This chain uses TRBV7-9 with TRBJ2-5; 7 positions match TRBD1. The end of the DNA is better explained by TRBJ2-7, so the J call may be wrong. CDR3 size: 14 residues. Per germline, CDR1 SEHNR and CDR2 FQNEAQ (reference sequence). The CDR3 region is CASSPRDSSYEQYF. The CDR3 coding sequence is TGTGCCAGCAGCCCCCGGGACAGTTCCTACGAGCAGTACTTC.